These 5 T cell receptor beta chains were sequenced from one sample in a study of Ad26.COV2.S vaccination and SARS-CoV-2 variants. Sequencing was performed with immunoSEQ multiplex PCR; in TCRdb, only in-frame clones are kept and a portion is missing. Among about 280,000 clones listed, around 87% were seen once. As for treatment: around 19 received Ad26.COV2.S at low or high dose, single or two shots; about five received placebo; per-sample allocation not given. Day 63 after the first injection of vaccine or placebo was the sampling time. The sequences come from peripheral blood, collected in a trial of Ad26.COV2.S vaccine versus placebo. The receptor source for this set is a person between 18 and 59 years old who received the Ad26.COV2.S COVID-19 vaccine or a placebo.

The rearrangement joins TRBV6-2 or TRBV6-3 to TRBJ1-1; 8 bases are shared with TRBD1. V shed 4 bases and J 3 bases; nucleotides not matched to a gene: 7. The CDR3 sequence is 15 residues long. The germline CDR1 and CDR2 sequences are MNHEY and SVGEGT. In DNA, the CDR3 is TGTGCCAGCAGTTCTCGGGACAGGCGGTACACTGAAGCTTTCTTT. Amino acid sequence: CASSSRDRRYTEAFF.

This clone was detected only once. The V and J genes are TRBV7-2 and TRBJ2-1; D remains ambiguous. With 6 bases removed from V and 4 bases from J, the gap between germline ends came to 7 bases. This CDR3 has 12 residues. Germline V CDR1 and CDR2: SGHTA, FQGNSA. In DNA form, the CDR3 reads TGTGCCAGCAGGAAAAAATACAATGAGCAGTTCTTC. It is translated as CASRKKYNEQFF.

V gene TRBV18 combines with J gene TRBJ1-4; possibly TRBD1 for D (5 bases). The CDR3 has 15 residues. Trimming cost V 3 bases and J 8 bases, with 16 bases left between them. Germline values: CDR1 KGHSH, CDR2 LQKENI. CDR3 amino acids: CASSPRDGGGEKLFF. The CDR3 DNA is TGTGCCAGCTCACCCCGGGACGGGGGAGGAGAAAAACTGTTTTTT.

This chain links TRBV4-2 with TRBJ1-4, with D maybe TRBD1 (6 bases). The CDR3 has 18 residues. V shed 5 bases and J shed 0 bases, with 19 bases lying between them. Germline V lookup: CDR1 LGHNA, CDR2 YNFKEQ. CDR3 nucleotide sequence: TGTGCCAGCAGCACGCGGTCACAGGGCGATTCAACTAATGAAAAACTGTTTTTT. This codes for CASSTRSQGDSTNEKLFF.

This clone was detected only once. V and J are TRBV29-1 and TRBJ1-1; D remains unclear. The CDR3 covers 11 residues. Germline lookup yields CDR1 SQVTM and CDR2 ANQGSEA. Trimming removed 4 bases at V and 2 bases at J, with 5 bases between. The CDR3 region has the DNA TGCAGCGTTGCCCAAAACACTGAAGCTTTCTTT. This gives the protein CSVAQNTEAFF.